What follows is one T cell receptor beta chain and its context. The data were obtained in a study of technical replicates of blood from a handful of donors. Assay used: immunoSEQ multiplex PCR; TCRdb lists only in-frame clones, some missing. The sample consists of about 59,000 clones, roughly 95% of them appearing once. V gave up 1 base and J gave up 14 bases; unmatched junction bases: 9. CDR1 SGHTA and CDR2 FQGNSA come from the germline V gene. The CDR3 length is 13 residues. The sequencing sample was made of PBMCs. The J gene is TRBJ2-3, the V gene TRBV7-2; 7 nucleotides agree with TRBD1. The TCR comes from a human donor in good health. Some clones in this sample may be carry-over from other donors' samples. The CDR3 is CASSLGQGQVLYF. The CDR3 coding sequence is TGTGCCAGCAGCTTAGGTCAAGGACAGGTTTTGTATTTT.